The T cell receptor (beta chain) described here comes from a study of cytomegalovirus exposure and HLA in healthy donors. This clone was seen just once. The target antigen is unknown. This CDR3 contains 13 residues. Germline CDR1 and CDR2: MGHRA and YSYEKL. With 1 base removed from V and 7 bases from J, the gap between germline ends came to 10 bases. The PCR ran on 60 Vbeta and 13 Jbeta primers. The method was immunoSEQ multiplex PCR; TCRdb's version includes in-frame clones alone and lacks a portion of them. The table records roughly 100,000 clones, 80% to 90% of them present only once. Study results and limitations: Apart from CMV serostatus, no immune exposure information was available.

The sequence came from a woman between 18 and 30 years old in good health and CMV-seropositive. The V call is TRBV4-1, the J call TRBJ1-1; no firm D call. The sequenced material came from PBMCs. CDR3 in amino acids: CASSQGAGNEAFF. CDR3 coding DNA: TGCGCCAGCAGCCAAGGGGCCGGCAATGAAGCTTTCTTT.